Below, one T cell receptor (beta chain) is given with its context. The antigen is undetermined. The data were obtained in a study of T-cell memory formation after mild COVID-19. Overall study: In these data, TCR clusters were largely donor specific.

Study-level findings and limits: What remained unconfirmed was the SARS-CoV-2 specificity of second-wave clones peaking on day 37. There were some responding clones in pre-infection memory, which suggested that cross-reactive memory had joined.

TCR alpha and TCR beta cDNA libraries with sample barcodes and UMIs came from 5'RACE using constant-segment primers. TCRdb re-derived calls from the 5' RACE reads in MiXCR, one entry per CDR3 protein. Of 340,000 or so distinct CDR3 sequences listed, under 15% are singletons. This receptor was identified in a man in his late teens or twenties who had mild COVID-19 (a few samples of this study predate the infection). Cell type and time point are not known. The sequenced sample was PBMCs or a T cell subset sorted from them (not recorded which).

CDR3 nucleotide sequence: TGTGCCAGCAGTTATAGGGGTGGGAACAGGGGAGCAGATACGCAGTATTTT. Its translation: CASSYRGGNRGADTQYF. The chain joins TRBV6-5 to TRBJ2-3; TRBD1 agrees at 7 bases. Germline CDR1 is MNHEY and CDR2 is SVGAGI. The V segment lost 3 bases and the J segment 4 bases; nucleotides outside the gene matches: 13. This CDR3 contains 17 residues.